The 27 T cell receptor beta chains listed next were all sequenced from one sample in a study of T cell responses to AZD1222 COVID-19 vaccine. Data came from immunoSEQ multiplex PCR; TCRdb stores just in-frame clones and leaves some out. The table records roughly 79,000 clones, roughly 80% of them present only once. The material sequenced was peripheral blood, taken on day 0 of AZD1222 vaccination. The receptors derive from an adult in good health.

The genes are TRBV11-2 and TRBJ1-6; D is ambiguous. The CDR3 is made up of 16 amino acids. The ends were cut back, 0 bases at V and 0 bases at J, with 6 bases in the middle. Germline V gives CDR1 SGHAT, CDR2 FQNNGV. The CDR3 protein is CASSLDASSYNSPLHF. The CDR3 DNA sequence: TGTGCCAGCAGCTTAGACGCGAGCTCCTATAATTCACCCCTCCACTTT. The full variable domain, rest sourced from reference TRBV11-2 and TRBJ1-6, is EAGVAQSPRYKIIEKRQSVAFWCNPISGHATLYWYQQILGQGPKLLIQFQNNGVVDDSQLPKDRFSAERLKGVDSTLKIQPAKLEDSAVYLCASSLDASSYNSPLHFGNGTRLTVT.

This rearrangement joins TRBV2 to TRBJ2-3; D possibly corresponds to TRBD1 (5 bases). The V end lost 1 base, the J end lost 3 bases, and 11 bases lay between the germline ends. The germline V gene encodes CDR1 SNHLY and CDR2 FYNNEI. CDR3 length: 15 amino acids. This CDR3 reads CASSEEARGTDTQYF. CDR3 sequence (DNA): TGTGCCAGCAGTGAAGAGGCTAGGGGTACAGATACGCAGTATTTT.

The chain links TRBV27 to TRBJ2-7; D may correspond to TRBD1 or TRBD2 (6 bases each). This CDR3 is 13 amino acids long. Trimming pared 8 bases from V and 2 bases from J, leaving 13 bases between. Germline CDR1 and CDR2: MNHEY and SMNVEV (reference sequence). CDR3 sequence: CASGGPTAYEQYF. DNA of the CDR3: TGTGCCAGCGGGGGGCCGACAGCCTACGAGCAGTACTTC.

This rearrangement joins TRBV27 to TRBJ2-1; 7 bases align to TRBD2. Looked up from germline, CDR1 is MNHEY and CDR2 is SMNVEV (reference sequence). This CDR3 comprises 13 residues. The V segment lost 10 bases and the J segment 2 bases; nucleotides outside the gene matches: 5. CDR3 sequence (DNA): TGTGCCACCTGGGGAGGGCCCTACAATGAGCAGTTCTTC. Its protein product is CATWGGPYNEQFF.

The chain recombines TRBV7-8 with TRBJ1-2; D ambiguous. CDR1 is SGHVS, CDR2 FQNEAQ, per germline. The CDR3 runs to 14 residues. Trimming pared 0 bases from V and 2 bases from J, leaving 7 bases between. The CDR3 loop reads CASSLAGFNYGYTF. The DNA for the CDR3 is TGTGCCAGCAGCTTAGCGGGTTTCAACTATGGCTACACCTTC.

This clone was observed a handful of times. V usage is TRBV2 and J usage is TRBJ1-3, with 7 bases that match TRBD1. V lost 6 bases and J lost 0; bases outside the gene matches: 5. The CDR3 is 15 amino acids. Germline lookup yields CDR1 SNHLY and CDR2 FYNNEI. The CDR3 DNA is TGTGCCAGCAGAACTGACAGGGTCTCTGGAAACACCATATATTTT. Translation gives CASRTDRVSGNTIYF. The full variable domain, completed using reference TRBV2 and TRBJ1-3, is EPEVTQTPSHQVTQMGQEVILRCVPISNHLYFYWYRQILGQKVEFLVSFYNNEISEKSEIFDDQFSVERPDGSNFTLKIRSTKLEDSAMYFCASRTDRVSGNTIYFGEGSWLTVV.

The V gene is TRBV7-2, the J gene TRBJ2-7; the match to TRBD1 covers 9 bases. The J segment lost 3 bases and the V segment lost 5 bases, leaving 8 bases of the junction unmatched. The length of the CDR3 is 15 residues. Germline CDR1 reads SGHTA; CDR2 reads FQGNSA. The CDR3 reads CASSPGQGTFYEQYF. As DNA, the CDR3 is TGTGCCAGCAGCCCCGGACAGGGGACCTTCTACGAGCAGTACTTC. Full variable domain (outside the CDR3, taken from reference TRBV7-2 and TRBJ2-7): GAGVSQSPSNKVTEKGKDVELRCDPISGHTALYWYRQSLGQGLEFLIYFQGNSAPDKSGLPSDRFSAERTGGSVSTLTIQRTQQEDSAVYLCASSPGQGTFYEQYFGPGTRLTVT.

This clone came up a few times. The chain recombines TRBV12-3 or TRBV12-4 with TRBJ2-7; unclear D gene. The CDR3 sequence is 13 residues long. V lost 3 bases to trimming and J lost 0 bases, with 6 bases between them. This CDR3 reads CASSFGYSYEQYF. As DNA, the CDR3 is TGTGCCAGCAGTTTTGGCTACTCCTACGAGCAGTACTTC.

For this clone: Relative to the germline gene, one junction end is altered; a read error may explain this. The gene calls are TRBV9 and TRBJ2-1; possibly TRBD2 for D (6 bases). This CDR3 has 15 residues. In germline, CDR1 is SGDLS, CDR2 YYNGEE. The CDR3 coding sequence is TGTGCCAGCAGCGCCCTTTCGGGAGTACCCAATGGGCAGTTCTTC. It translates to CASSALSGVPNGQFF.

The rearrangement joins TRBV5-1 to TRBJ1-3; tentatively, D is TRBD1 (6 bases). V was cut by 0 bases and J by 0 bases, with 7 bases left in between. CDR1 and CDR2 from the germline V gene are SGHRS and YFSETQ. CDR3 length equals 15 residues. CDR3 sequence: CASSLAGDSGNTIYF. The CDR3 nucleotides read TGCGCCAGCAGCTTGGCAGGGGACTCTGGAAACACCATATATTTT. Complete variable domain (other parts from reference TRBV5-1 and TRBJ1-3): KAGVTQTPRYLIKTRGQQVTLSCSPISGHRSVSWYQQTPGQGLQFLFEYFSETQRNKGNFPGRFSGRQFSNSRSEMNVSTLELGDSALYLCASSLAGDSGNTIYFGEGSWLTVV.

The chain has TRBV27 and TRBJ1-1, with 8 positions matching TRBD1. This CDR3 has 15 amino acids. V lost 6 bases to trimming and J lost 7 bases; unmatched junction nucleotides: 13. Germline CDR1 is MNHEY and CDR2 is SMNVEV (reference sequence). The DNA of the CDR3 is TGTGCCAGCAGGTACGCCTTGGACAGGGAGAATGAAGCTTTCTTT. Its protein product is CASRYALDRENEAFF.

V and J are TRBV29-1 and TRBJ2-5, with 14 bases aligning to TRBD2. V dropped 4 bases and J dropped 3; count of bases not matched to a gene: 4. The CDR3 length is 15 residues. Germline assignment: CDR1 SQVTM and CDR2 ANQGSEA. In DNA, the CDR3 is TGCAGCGTTGCCGGGGGACTAGCGGGAGAAGAGACCCAGTACTTC. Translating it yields CSVAGGLAGEETQYF.

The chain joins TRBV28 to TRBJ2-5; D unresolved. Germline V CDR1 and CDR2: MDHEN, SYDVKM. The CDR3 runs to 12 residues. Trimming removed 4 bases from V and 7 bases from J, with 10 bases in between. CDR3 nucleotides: TGTGCCAGCAGTTCGGATCTTGGGACCCAGTACTTC. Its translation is CASSSDLGTQYF. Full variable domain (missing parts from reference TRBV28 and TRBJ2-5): DVKVTQSSRYLVKRTGEKVFLECVQDMDHENMFWYRQDPGLGLRLIYFSYDVKMKEKGDIPEGYSVSREKKERFSLILESASTNQTSMYLCASSSDLGTQYFGPGTRLLVL.

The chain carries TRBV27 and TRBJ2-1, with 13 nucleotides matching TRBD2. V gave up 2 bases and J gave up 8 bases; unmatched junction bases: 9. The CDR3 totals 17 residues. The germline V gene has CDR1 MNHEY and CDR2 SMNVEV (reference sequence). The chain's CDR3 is CASSLELAGGKRDEQFF. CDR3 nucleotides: TGTGCCAGCAGTTTAGAACTAGCGGGAGGGAAGAGAGATGAGCAGTTCTTC.

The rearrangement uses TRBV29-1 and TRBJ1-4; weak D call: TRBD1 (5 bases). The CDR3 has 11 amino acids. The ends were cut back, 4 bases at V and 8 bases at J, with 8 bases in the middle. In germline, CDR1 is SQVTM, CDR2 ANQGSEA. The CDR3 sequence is CSVAEGEKLFF. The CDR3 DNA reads TGCAGCGTTGCAGAGGGGGAAAAACTGTTTTTT.

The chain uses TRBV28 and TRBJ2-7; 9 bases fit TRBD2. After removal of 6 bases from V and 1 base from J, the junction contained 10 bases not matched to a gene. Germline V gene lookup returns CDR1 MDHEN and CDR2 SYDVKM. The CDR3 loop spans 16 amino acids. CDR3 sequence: CASRPGGTSRSYEQYF. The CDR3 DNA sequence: TGTGCCAGCAGGCCGGGGGGGACTAGCAGGTCCTACGAGCAGTACTTC.

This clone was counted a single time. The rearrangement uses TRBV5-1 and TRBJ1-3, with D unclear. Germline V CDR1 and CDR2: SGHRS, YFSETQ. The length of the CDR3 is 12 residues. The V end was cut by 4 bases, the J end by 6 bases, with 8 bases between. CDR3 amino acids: CASSLDANTIYF. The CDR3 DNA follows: TGCGCCAGCAGCCTGGACGCAAACACCATATATTTT.

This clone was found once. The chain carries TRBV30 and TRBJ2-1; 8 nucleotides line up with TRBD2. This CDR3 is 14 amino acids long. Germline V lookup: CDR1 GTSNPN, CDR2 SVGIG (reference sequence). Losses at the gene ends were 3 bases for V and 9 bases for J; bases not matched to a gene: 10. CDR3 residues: CAWSRLARSSEQFF. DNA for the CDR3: TGTGCCTGGAGCCGACTAGCGCGTTCCAGTGAGCAGTTCTTC.

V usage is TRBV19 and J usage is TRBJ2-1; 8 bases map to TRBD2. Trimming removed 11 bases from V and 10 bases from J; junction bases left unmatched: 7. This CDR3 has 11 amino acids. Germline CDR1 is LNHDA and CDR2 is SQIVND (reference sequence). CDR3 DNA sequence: TGTGCCTGGCGGGAGGTACTGGAGCAGTTCTTC. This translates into CAWREVLEQFF. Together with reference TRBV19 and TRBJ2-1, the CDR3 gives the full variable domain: DGGITQSPKYLFRKEGQNVTLSCEQNLNHDAMYWYRQDPGQGLRLIYYSQIVNDFQKGDIAEGYSVSREKKESFPLTVTSAQKNPTAFYLCAWREVLEQFFGPGTRLTVL.

CDR3 residues: CASSQGLAGETQYF. The CDR3 DNA is TGTGCCAGCAGCCAAGGACTAGCGGGAGAGACCCAGTACTTC. The V call is TRBV3-1 (or the pseudogene TRBV3-2), the J call TRBJ2-5, with 10 nucleotides matching TRBD2. The CDR3 is made up of 14 amino acids. V lost 1 base, J lost 4 bases, and 0 bases stayed unmatched. Per germline, CDR1 LGHDT and CDR2 YNNKEL (reference sequence).

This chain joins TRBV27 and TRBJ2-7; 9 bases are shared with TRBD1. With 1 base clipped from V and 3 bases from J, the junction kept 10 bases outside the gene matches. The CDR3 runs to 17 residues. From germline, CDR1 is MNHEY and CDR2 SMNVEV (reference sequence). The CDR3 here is CASSLFSRGQGNYEQYF. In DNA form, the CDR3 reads TGTGCCAGCAGTTTATTCTCCCGAGGACAGGGGAACTACGAGCAGTACTTC.

The CDR3 region is CASSERWGGGGEQYF. As DNA, the CDR3 is TGTGCCAGCAGTGAAAGGTGGGGCGGAGGAGGCGAGCAGTACTTC. The chain combines TRBV6-1 with TRBJ2-7; the D gene could be TRBD1 or TRBD2 (5 bases each). V lost 2 bases, J lost 6 bases, and 17 bases lay in between. Germline assignment: CDR1 MNHNS and CDR2 SASEGT. CDR3 length equals 15 residues.

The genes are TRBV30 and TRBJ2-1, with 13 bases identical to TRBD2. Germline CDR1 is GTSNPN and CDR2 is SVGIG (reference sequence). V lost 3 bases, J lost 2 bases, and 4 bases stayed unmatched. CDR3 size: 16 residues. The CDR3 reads CAWSAGTSGTYNEQFF. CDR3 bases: TGTGCCTGGAGCGCTGGGACTAGCGGGACCTACAATGAGCAGTTCTTC.

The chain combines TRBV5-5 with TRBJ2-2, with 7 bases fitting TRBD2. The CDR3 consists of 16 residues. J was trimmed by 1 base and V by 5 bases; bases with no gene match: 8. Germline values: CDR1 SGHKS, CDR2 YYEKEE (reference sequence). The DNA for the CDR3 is TGTGCCAGCAGTTCCACCGGGACTAAGAACACCGGGGAGCTGTTTTTT. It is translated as CASSSTGTKNTGELFF. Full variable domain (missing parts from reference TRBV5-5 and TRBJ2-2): DAGVTQSPTHLIKTRGQQVTLRCSPISGHKSVSWYQQVLGQGPQFIFQYYEKEERGRGNFPDRFSARQFPNYSSELNVNALLLGDSALYLCASSSTGTKNTGELFFGEGSRLTVL.

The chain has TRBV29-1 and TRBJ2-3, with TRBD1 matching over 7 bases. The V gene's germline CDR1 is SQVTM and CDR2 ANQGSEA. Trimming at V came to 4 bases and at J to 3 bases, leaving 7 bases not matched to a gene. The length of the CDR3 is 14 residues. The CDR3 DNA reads TGCAGCGTTGCCGGGACAGTTGCGACAGATACGCAGTATTTT. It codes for CSVAGTVATDTQYF.

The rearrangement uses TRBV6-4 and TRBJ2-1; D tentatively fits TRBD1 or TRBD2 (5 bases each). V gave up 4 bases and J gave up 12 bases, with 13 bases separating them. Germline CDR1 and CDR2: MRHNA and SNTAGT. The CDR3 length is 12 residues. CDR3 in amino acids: CASSGGSGVQFF. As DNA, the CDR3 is TGTGCCAGCAGTGGGGGGAGCGGCGTGCAGTTCTTC.

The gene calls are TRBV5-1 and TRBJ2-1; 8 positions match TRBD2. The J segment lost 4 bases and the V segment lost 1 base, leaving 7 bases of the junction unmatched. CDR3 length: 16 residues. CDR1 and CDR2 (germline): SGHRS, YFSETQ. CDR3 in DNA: TGCGCCAGCAGCTTGTCGTGGTTAGCGGGATACAATGAGCAGTTCTTC. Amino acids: CASSLSWLAGYNEQFF.